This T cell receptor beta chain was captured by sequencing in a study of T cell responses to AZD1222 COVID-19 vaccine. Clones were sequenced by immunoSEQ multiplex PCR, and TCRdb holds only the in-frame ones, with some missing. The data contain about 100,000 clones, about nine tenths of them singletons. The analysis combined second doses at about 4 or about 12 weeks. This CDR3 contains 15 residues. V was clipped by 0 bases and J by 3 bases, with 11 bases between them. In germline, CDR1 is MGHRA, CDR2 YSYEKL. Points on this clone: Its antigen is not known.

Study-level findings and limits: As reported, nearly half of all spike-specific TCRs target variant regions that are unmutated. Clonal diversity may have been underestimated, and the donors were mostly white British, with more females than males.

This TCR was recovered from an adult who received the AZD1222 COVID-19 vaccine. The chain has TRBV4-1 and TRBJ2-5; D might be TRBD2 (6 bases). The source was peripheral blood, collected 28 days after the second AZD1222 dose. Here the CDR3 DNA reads TGCGCCAGCAGCCAAGAGCGGGGAGATAAAGAGACCCAGTACTTC. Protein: CASSQERGDKETQYF.